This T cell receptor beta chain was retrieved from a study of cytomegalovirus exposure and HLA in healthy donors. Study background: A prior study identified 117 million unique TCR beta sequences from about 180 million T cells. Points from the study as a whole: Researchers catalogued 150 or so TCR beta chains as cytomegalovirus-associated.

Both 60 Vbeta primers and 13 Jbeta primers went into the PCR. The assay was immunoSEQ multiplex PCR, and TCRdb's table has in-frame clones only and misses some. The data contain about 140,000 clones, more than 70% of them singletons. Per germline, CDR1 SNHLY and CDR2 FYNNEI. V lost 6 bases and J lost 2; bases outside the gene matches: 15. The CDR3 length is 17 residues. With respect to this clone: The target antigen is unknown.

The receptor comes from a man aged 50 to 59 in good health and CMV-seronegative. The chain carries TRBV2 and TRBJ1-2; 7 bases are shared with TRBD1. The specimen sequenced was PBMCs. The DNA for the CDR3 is TGTGCCAGCAGCCTTGACAGGGCGTCCGGGGCGAACTATGGCTACACCTTC. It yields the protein CASSLDRASGANYGYTF.